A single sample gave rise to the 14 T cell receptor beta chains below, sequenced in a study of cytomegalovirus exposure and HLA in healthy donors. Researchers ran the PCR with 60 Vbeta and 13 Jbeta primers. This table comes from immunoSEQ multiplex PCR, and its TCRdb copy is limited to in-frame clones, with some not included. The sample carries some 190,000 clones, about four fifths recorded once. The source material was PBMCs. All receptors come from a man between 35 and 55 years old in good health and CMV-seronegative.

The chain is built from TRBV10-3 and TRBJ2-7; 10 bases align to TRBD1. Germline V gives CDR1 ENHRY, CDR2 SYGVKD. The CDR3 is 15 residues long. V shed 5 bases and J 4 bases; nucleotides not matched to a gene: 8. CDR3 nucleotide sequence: TGTGCCATCAGTTATGGGACAGGGGTTGGTTACGAGCAGTACTTC. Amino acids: CAISYGTGVGYEQYF.

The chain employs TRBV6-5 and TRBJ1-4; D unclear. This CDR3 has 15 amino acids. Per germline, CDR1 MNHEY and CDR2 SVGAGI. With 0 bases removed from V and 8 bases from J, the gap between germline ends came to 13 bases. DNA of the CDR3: TGTGCCAGCAGTTACTCCGGGGTAAGTCGGGAAAAACTGTTTTTT. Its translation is CASSYSGVSREKLFF.

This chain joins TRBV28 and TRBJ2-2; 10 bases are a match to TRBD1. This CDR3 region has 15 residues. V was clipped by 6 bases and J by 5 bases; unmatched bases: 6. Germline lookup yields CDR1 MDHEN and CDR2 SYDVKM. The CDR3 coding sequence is TGTGCCAGCAGCTGGGACAGGGGAGGGACCGGGGAGCTGTTTTTT. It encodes CASSWDRGGTGELFF.

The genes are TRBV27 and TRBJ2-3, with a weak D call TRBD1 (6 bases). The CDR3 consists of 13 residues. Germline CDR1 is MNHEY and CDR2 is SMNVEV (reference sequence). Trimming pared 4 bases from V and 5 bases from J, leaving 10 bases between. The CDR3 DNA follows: TGTGCCAGCAGTTCACAGGGATTAGATACGCAGTATTTT. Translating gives CASSSQGLDTQYF.

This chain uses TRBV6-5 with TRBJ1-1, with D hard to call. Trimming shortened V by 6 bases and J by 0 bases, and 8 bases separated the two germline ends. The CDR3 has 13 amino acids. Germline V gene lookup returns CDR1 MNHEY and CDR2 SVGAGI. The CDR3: CASSFNMNTEAFF. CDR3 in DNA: TGTGCCAGCAGCTTTAACATGAACACTGAAGCTTTCTTT.

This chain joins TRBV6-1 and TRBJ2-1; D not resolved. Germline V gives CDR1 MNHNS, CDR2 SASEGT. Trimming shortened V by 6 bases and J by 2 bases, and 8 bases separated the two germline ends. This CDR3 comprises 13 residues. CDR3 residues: CASSWATYNEQFF. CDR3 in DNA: TGTGCCAGCAGCTGGGCTACCTACAATGAGCAGTTCTTC.

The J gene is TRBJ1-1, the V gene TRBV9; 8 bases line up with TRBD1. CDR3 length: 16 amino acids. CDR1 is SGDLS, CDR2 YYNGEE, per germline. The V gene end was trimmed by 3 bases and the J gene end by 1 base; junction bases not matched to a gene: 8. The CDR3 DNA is TGTGCCAGCAGCGCCCGGACAGGGATGAAGAACACTGAAGCTTTCTTT. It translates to CASSARTGMKNTEAFF.

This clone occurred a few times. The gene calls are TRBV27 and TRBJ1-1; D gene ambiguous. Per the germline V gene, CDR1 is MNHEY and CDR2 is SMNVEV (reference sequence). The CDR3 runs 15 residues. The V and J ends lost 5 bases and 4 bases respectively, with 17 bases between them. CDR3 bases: TGTGCCAGCAGTACCGACCCCGCCCGGGGCACTGAAGCTTTCTTT. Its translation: CASSTDPARGTEAFF.

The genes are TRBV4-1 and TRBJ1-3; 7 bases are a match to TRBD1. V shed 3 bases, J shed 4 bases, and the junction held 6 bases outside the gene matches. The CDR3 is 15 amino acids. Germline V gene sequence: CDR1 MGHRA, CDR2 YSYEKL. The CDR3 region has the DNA TGCGCCAGCAGCCAGGTGACAGGGTCGGGAAACACCATATATTTT. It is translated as CASSQVTGSGNTIYF.

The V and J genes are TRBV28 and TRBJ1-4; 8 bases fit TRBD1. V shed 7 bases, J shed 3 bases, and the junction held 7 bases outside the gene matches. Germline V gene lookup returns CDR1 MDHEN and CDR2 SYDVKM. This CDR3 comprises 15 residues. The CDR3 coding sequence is TGTGCCAGCACTCCCCGGGACAGGCCTAATGAAAAACTGTTTTTT. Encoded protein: CASTPRDRPNEKLFF.

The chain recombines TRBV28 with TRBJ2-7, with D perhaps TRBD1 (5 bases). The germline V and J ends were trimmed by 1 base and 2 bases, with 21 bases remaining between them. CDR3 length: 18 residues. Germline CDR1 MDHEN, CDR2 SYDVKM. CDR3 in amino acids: CASSLYGIQGILPYEQYF. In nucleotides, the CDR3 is TGTGCCAGCAGTTTATACGGAATTCAGGGAATTTTACCCTACGAGCAGTACTTC.

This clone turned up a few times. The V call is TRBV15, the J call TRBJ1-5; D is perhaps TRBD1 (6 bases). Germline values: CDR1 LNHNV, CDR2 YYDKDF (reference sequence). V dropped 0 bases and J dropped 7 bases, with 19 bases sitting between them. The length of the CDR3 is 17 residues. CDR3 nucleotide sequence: TGTGCCACCAGCAGAGATGAGGCGGGGGCACCATGGCAGCCCCAGCATTTT. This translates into CATSRDEAGAPWQPQHF.

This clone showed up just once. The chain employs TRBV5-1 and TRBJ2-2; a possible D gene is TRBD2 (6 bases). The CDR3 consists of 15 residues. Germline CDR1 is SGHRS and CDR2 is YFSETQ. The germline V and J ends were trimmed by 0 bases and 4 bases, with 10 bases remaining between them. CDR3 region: CASSLAGTRTGELFF. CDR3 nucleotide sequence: TGCGCCAGCAGCTTGGCCGGGACTCGCACCGGGGAGCTGTTTTTT.

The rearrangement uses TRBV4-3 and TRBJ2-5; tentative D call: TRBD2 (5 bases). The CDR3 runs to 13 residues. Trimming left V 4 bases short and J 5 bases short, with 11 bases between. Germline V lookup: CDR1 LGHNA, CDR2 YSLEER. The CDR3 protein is CASSLRGRETQYF. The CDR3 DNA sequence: TGCGCCAGCAGCCTTCGCGGGCGGGAGACCCAGTACTTC.